This T cell receptor beta chain was observed in a study of PD-1 blockade in classical Hodgkin lymphoma. Clones were read by immunoSEQ multiplex PCR, and TCRdb kept only the in-frame ones, dropping some. Of roughly 100,000 clones in the sample, just under 80% were seen once. In germline, CDR1 is LNHDA, CDR2 SQIVND (reference sequence). Trimming cost V 5 bases and J 6 bases, with 17 bases left between them. This CDR3 is built from 15 residues. This clone was picked up a small number of times. Time point in this sample: cycle 4 day 1 (C4D1), after 6 weeks of nivolumab. Every patient experienced relapse after autologous stem cell transplantation, and brentuximab vedotin exposure varied.

Sequences were derived from peripheral blood mononuclear cells (PBMCs), sampled before the fourth cycle of nivolumab. This TCR derives from a human donor with classical Hodgkin lymphoma. J is TRBJ2-1 and V is TRBV19, with D hard to call. The CDR3 loop reads CASSPSEEHINEQFF. The CDR3 DNA reads as TGTGCCAGTAGTCCAAGTGAGGAGCACATCAATGAGCAGTTCTTC. Full variable domain (rest looked up from reference TRBV19 and TRBJ2-1): DGGITQSPKYLFRKEGQNVTLSCEQNLNHDAMYWYRQDPGQGLRLIYYSQIVNDFQKGDIAEGYSVSREKKESFPLTVTSAQKNPTAFYLCASSPSEEHINEQFFGPGTRLTVL.